Listed here are 22 T cell receptor beta chains from one sample, sequenced in a study of CD8 T cells in ankylosing spondylitis. TCRdb passed the 5' RACE reads through MiXCR, listing each CDR3 protein once. The sample contains about 25,000 distinct CDR3 sequences, just over 2.5% of which appear only once. Source material: blood, either unsorted or a sorted T cell fraction (not recorded which). Source of these receptors: a female donor with ankylosing spondylitis or in good health (not recorded which).

This clonotype was detected many times. Here the CDR3 reads CASSVSGTSNEQYF. CDR3 coding DNA: TGTGCCAGCAGCGTTTCCGGGACTAGCAACGAGCAGTACTTC. The chain uses TRBV9 and TRBJ2-7; 9 bases fit TRBD2. The trim removed 2 bases at V and 5 bases at J, leaving 5 bases unmatched. CDR1 is SGDLS, CDR2 YYNGEE, per germline. The CDR3 loop spans 14 amino acids.

This clonotype has ten or more counts. The chain is built from TRBV9 and TRBJ2-3; 10 bases line up with TRBD2. V was pared by 4 bases and J by 3 bases, with 8 bases of the junction left unmatched. This CDR3 is built from 16 residues. Germline CDR1 and CDR2: SGDLS and YYNGEE. The CDR3, as DNA: TGTGCCAGCAGCCTCGGACTAGCGGCGCGGACAGATACGCAGTATTTT. It yields the protein CASSLGLAARTDTQYF.

This clonotype was seen ten or more times. J is TRBJ2-3 and V is TRBV9; 7 bases line up with TRBD2. After removal of 0 bases from V and 2 bases from J, the junction contained 6 bases not matched to a gene. Germline CDR1 reads SGDLS; CDR2 reads YYNGEE. CDR3 length equals 16 residues. CDR3 coding DNA: TGTGCCAGCAGCGTAGTGTCTAGCGGATTCACAGATACGCAGTATTTT. It codes for CASSVVSSGFTDTQYF.

This clonotype appeared a single time. The J gene is TRBJ2-4, the V gene TRBV9; D ambiguous. The CDR3 covers 13 residues. V lost 5 bases and J lost 5, with 11 bases in between. Germline V lookup: CDR1 SGDLS, CDR2 YYNGEE. CDR3 bases: TGTGCCAGCAGTCTCACGGACCAAAACATTCAGTACTTC. Protein: CASSLTDQNIQYF.

This clonotype was seen at least ten times. This chain uses TRBV9 with TRBJ2-1, with D tentatively TRBD2 (7 bases). Germline V lookup: CDR1 SGDLS, CDR2 YYNGEE. V shed 4 bases and J shed 2 bases, with 16 bases lying between them. The CDR3 loop spans 16 amino acids. The CDR3 region is CASSSQRGGPYNEQFF. CDR3 nucleotide sequence: TGTGCCAGCAGCTCCCAGAGGGGGGGACCCTACAATGAGCAGTTCTTC.

This clonotype showed up many times. V and J are TRBV9 and TRBJ1-2, with 9 positions matching TRBD1. This CDR3 is 14 amino acids long. V was pared by 3 bases and J by 4 bases, with 4 bases of the junction left unmatched. Germline CDR1 reads SGDLS; CDR2 reads YYNGEE. The CDR3 spells CASSDGQGSYGYTF. CDR3 DNA sequence: TGTGCCAGCAGCGACGGACAGGGGAGCTATGGCTACACCTTC.

This clonotype showed up many times. The V call is TRBV9, the J call TRBJ2-1; D tentatively fits TRBD1 or TRBD2 (6 bases each). The CDR3 runs to 16 residues. Between the trimmed V and J ends, which lost 4 bases and 1 base, there was a span of 15 bases. CDR1 and CDR2 from the germline V gene are SGDLS and YYNGEE. The CDR3 nucleotides are TGTGCCAGCAGCCCTCGAGGGGGGACATCCTACAATGAGCAGTTCTTC. It is translated as CASSPRGGTSYNEQFF.

This clonotype was recorded at least ten times. The rearrangement links TRBV9 to TRBJ1-6, with TRBD1 matching 7 bases. V lost 2 bases and J lost 5; bases outside the gene matches: 4. Germline CDR1 and CDR2: SGDLS and YYNGEE. The CDR3 is 15 residues long. The CDR3 is CASSVGTADNSPLHF. CDR3 DNA sequence: TGTGCCAGCAGCGTCGGGACAGCAGATAATTCACCCCTCCACTTT.

This clonotype has a count of ten or more. The CDR3 loop is CASSVEGTSGRVYNEQFF. CDR3 coding DNA: TGTGCCAGCAGCGTAGAGGGGACTAGCGGGAGAGTATACAATGAGCAGTTCTTC. The rearrangement uses TRBV9 and TRBJ2-1, with 14 bases lining up with TRBD2. Germline-derived CDR1 and CDR2 are SGDLS and YYNGEE. CDR3 length: 18 amino acids. Trimming at V came to 0 bases and at J to 4 bases, leaving 6 bases not matched to a gene.

This clonotype was observed many times. The chain couples TRBV9 to TRBJ2-1, with no clear D. Germline lookup yields CDR1 SGDLS and CDR2 YYNGEE. With 0 bases removed from V and 0 bases from J, the gap between germline ends came to 10 bases. The CDR3 covers 16 residues. CDR3 region: CASSVEGGFSYNEQFF. CDR3 DNA: TGTGCCAGCAGCGTAGAGGGCGGATTCTCCTACAATGAGCAGTTCTTC.

This clonotype appeared many times. The V and J genes are TRBV9 and TRBJ2-6; TRBD1 matches 10 bases. CDR1 and CDR2 (germline): SGDLS, YYNGEE. The V gene end was trimmed by 3 bases and the J gene end by 0 bases; junction bases not matched to a gene: 6. The CDR3 extends over 18 amino acids. The CDR3 here is CASSARDRGPSGANVLTF. In nucleotides, the CDR3 is TGTGCCAGCAGCGCCCGGGACAGGGGACCCTCTGGGGCCAACGTCCTGACTTTC.

In the case of this clonotype: The junction and the germline gene differ at one end; a read error may be behind it. V and J are TRBV9 and TRBJ1-6; perhaps TRBD1 as D (5 bases). Germline CDR1 SGDLS, CDR2 YYNGEE. The CDR3 totals 15 residues. CDR3 loop: CASIGSGTVNSPLDF. CDR3 nucleotide sequence: TGTGCCAGCATCGGATCCGGGACGGTCAATTCACCCCTCGACTTT.

This clonotype was seen many times. The V call is TRBV7-2, the J call TRBJ2-3, with 9 bases identical to TRBD1. Per germline, CDR1 SGHTA and CDR2 FQGNSA. V lost 5 bases to trimming and J lost 2 bases; unmatched junction nucleotides: 8. CDR3 length: 16 amino acids. Written as DNA, the CDR3 is TGTGCCAGCAGCCCACGCCGGGACAGGGACACAGATACGCAGTATTTT. Translating it yields CASSPRRDRDTDTQYF.

This clonotype was counted at least ten times. CDR3: CASSVHYTFQETQYF. CDR3 in DNA: TGTGCCAGCAGCGTCCATTACACCTTCCAAGAGACCCAGTACTTC. The V and J genes are TRBV9 and TRBJ2-5; D unclear. The CDR3 sequence is 15 residues long. V lost 2 bases, J lost 1 base, and 12 bases lay in between. CDR1 and CDR2 (germline): SGDLS, YYNGEE.

There are many counts of this clonotype. The chain couples TRBV9 to TRBJ1-1; D is ambiguous. CDR3 length: 15 amino acids. Germline lookup yields CDR1 SGDLS and CDR2 YYNGEE. Trimming cost V 3 bases and J 4 bases, with 16 bases left between them. The CDR3 DNA reads TGTGCCAGCAGCGGAGTCGTGAGGGTTGGCACTGAAGCTTTCTTT. Translation: CASSGVVRVGTEAFF.

This clonotype was recorded many times. This chain links TRBV9 with TRBJ2-3, with TRBD2 identical over 8 bases. CDR3 length: 15 amino acids. The trim removed 5 bases at V and 0 bases at J, leaving 5 bases unmatched. Germline V gene data show CDR1 as SGDLS and CDR2 as YYNGEE. The CDR3 reads CASRSGGGSTDTQYF. The CDR3 DNA follows: TGTGCCAGCAGGTCTGGCGGGGGGAGCACAGATACGCAGTATTTT.

This clonotype was picked up many times. The CDR3 region has the DNA TGTGCCAGCAGCCCGACTAGCGGAACCACAGATACGCAGTATTTT. Translating it yields CASSPTSGTTDTQYF. The V call is TRBV9, the J call TRBJ2-3; TRBD2 matches at 9 bases. CDR3 length: 15 amino acids. The junction had 5 bases not matched to a gene; V was cut back by 4 bases and J by 2 bases. CDR1 and CDR2 from the germline V gene are SGDLS and YYNGEE.

In this sample, this clonotype turned up many times. The chain links TRBV9 to TRBJ1-6; D gene unclear. This CDR3 is 14 amino acids long. CDR1 is SGDLS and CDR2 is YYNGEE in the germline V gene. Trimming took off 4 bases at V and 7 bases at J, with 12 bases between the two ends. Here the CDR3 reads CASSPGPGNSPLHF. The CDR3 DNA sequence: TGTGCCAGCAGCCCCGGACCCGGCAATTCACCCCTCCACTTT.

This clonotype is classed as medium-sized. The gene calls are TRBV9 and TRBJ2-7, with 13 bases aligning to TRBD2. This CDR3 has 16 residues. V dropped 4 bases and J dropped 0; count of bases not matched to a gene: 4. Germline values: CDR1 SGDLS, CDR2 YYNGEE. The CDR3 bases are TGTGCCAGCAGCCCATGGACTAGCGGGAGCTCCTACGAGCAGTACTTC. Translated, it gives CASSPWTSGSSYEQYF.

This clonotype was seen at least ten times. CDR3 nucleotides: TGTGCCAGCAGCTCTGGACCAAACCAGTACCAAGAGACCCAGTACTTC. Amino acid sequence: CASSSGPNQYQETQYF. V is TRBV9 and J is TRBJ2-5; D call uncertain. Germline CDR1 SGDLS, CDR2 YYNGEE. The V and J ends lost 4 bases and 0 bases respectively, with 16 bases between them. CDR3 length equals 16 residues.

This clonotype was detected a few times. The V call is TRBV9, the J call TRBJ2-1, with 9 bases aligning to TRBD2. The CDR3 extends over 15 amino acids. Trimming at V came to 2 bases and at J to 4 bases, leaving 4 bases not matched to a gene. From germline, CDR1 is SGDLS and CDR2 YYNGEE. The CDR3 here is CASSVTSGQYNEQFF. The CDR3 DNA follows: TGTGCCAGCAGCGTCACTAGCGGGCAGTACAATGAGCAGTTCTTC.

Ten or more counts support this clonotype. This sequence joins TRBV9 and TRBJ2-3, with D perhaps TRBD2 (6 bases). The germline V gene has CDR1 SGDLS and CDR2 YYNGEE. V was pared by 5 bases and J by 2 bases, with 21 bases between. The CDR3 extends over 17 amino acids. The CDR3 reads CASSPLGREVFTDTQYF. The CDR3 DNA sequence: TGTGCCAGCAGTCCATTGGGGCGGGAAGTCTTCACAGATACGCAGTATTTT. The variable domain in full, completed from reference TRBV9 and TRBJ2-3, reads DSGVTQTPKHLITATGQRVTLRCSPRSGDLSVYWYQQSLDQGLQFLIQYYNGEERAKGNILERFSAQQFPDLHSELNLSSLELGDSALYFCASSPLGREVFTDTQYFGPGTRLTVL.